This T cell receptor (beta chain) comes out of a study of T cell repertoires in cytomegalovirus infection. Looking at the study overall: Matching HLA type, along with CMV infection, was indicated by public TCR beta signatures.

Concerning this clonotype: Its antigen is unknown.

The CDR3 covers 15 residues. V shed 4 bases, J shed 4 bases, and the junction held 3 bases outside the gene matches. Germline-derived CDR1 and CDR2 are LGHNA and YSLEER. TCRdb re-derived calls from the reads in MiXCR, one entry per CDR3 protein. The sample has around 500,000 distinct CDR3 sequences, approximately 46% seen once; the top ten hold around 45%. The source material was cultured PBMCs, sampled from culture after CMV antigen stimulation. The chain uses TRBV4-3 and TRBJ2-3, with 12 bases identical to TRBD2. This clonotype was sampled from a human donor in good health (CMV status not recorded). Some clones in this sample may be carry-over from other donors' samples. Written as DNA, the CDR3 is TGCGCCAGCAGCCCGACTAGCGGGAGCCCAGATACGCAGTATTTT. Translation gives CASSPTSGSPDTQYF.